Presented here are 4 T cell receptor beta chains from one specimen sequenced in a study of OX40 agonist ivuxolimab in advanced cancers. Generated by immunoSEQ multiplex PCR, the TCRdb table keeps only in-frame clones and is missing some. The sample shows approximately 60,000 clones, about 89% of them seen only once. The material sequenced was CD4+ or CD8+ T cells sorted from blood, taken in a trial of the OX40 agonist ivuxolimab. The receptors were sampled from an adult with an advanced solid tumor such as melanoma, head and neck, liver or kidney cancer.

The rearrangement uses TRBV6-6 and TRBJ1-3; no clear D. This CDR3 has 12 amino acids. V lost 11 bases and J lost 2, with 10 bases in between. Germline CDR1 reads MNHNY; CDR2 reads SVGAGI (reference sequence). CDR3 in DNA: TGTGCCGGATCACGGGCTGGAAACACCATATATTTT. Translation: CAGSRAGNTIYF.

V usage is TRBV9 and J usage is TRBJ2-2; D perhaps matches TRBD2 (6 bases). Trimming took 0 bases from V and 0 from J, leaving 9 bases between them. The CDR3 covers 16 residues. The V gene's germline CDR1 is SGDLS and CDR2 YYNGEE. The CDR3 sequence is CASSVALAPNTGELFF. Written as DNA, the CDR3 is TGTGCCAGCAGCGTAGCACTAGCTCCGAACACCGGGGAGCTGTTTTTT.

The chain couples TRBV19 to TRBJ2-2; 7 bases are shared with TRBD2. Per the germline V gene, CDR1 is LNHDA and CDR2 is SQIVND (reference sequence). V shed 8 bases, J shed 7 bases, and the junction held 16 bases outside the gene matches. The CDR3 loop spans 16 amino acids. This chain's CDR3 is CASRSSVAGVFGELFF. In DNA form, the CDR3 reads TGTGCCAGTCGATCAAGCGTGGCGGGAGTGTTCGGGGAGCTGTTTTTT.

The gene calls are TRBV20-1 and TRBJ2-3; no reliable D call. In germline, CDR1 is DFQATT, CDR2 SNEGSKA (reference sequence). Trimming stripped 2 bases from V and 4 bases from J, with 4 bases between. The CDR3 length is 11 residues. As DNA, the CDR3 is TGCAGTGCTAGACGAGCAGATACGCAGTATTTT. This translates into CSARRADTQYF.